This T cell receptor (beta chain) was recovered during a study of T cell responses to AZD1222 COVID-19 vaccine. Generated by immunoSEQ multiplex PCR, the TCRdb table keeps only in-frame clones and is missing some. The sample has 180,000 or so clones; roughly nine tenths are singletons. The CDR3 sequence is 15 residues long. CDR1 is MNHNY, CDR2 SVGAGI, per germline (reference sequence). Trimming took off 5 bases at V and 2 bases at J, with 14 bases between the two ends. The sequenced sample was peripheral blood, obtained 28 days after the second AZD1222 dose. The receptor was derived from an adult who received the AZD1222 COVID-19 vaccine. This chain connects TRBV6-6 to TRBJ2-3; D is possibly TRBD1 or TRBD2 (5 bases each). This CDR3 is CASSTRGYPTDTQYF. DNA for the CDR3: TGTGCCAGCAGTACCCGGGGCTACCCCACAGATACGCAGTATTTT.